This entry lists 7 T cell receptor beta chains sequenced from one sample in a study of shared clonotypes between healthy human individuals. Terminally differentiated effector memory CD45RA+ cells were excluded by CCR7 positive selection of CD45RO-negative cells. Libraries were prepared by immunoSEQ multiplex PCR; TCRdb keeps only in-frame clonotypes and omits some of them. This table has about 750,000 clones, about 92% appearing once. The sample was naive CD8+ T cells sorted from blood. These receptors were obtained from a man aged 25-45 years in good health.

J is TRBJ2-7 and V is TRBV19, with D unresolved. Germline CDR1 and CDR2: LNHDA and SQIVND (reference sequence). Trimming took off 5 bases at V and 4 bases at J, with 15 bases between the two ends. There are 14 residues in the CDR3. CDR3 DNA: TGTGCCAGTAGTTCTCTTTTAGCATCGTACGAGCAGTACTTC. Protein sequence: CASSSLLASYEQYF.

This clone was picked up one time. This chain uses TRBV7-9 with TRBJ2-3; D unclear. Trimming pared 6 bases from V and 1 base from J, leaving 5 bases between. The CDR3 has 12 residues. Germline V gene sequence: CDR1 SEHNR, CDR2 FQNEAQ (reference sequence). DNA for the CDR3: TGTGCCAGCAGGTCGGGCACAGATACGCAGTATTTT. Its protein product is CASRSGTDTQYF. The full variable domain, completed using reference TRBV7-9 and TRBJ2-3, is DTGVSQNPRHKITKRGQNVTFRCDPISEHNRLYWYRQTLGQGPEFLTYFQNEAQLEKSRLLSDRFSAERPKGSFSTLEIQRTEQGDSAMYLCASRSGTDTQYFGPGTRLTVL.

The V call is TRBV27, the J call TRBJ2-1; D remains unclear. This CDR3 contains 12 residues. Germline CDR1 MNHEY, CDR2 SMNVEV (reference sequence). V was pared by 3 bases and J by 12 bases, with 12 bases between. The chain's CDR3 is CASSLTPPAQFF. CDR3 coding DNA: TGTGCCAGCAGTTTGACCCCTCCGGCGCAGTTCTTC.

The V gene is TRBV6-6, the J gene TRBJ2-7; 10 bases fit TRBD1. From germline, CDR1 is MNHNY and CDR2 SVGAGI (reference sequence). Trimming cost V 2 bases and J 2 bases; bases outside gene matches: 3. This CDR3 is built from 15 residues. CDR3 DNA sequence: TGTGCCAGCAGTTACGGGACAGGGGTTCCCTACGAGCAGTACTTC. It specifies CASSYGTGVPYEQYF.

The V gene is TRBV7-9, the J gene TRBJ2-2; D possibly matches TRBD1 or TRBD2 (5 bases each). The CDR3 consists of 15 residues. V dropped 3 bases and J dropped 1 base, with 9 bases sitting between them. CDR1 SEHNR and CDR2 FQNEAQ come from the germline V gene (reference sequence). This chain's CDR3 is CASSFRGVNTGELFF. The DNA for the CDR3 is TGTGCCAGCAGCTTTAGGGGAGTGAACACCGGGGAGCTGTTTTTT.

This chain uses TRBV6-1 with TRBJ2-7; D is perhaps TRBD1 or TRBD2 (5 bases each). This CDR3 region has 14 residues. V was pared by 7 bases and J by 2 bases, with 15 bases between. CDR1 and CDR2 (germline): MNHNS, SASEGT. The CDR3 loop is CASTNWDGPYEQYF. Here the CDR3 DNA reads TGTGCCAGCACCAATTGGGACGGCCCCTACGAGCAGTACTTC.

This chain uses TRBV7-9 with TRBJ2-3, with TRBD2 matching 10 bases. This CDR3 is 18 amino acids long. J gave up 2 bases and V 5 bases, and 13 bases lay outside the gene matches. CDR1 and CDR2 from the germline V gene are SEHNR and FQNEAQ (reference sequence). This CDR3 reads CASSPRGLAGEFTDTQYF. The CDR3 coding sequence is TGTGCCAGCAGCCCCAGGGGGCTAGCGGGAGAGTTCACAGATACGCAGTATTTT.